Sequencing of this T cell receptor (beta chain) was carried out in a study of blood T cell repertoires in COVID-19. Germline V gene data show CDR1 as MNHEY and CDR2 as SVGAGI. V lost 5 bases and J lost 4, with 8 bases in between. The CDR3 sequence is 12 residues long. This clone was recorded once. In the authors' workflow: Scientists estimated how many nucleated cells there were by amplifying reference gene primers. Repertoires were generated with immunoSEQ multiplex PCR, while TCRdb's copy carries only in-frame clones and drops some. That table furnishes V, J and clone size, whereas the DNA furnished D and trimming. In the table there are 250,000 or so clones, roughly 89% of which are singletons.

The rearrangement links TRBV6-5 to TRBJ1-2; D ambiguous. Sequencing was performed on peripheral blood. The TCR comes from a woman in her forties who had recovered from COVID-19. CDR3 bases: TGTGCCAGCAGTCCGCGGGGCTATGGCTACACCTTC. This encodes CASSPRGYGYTF.